The TCR beta chain under discussion was sequenced for a study of shared clonotypes between healthy human individuals. Study summary: Donors had three CD4 naive, three CD4 memory, two CD8 naive and one CD8 memory plate apiece.

At the deep level, the assay was run. Tens of thousands of T cell genomes (approximately 180 ng DNA) went into each sorted-subset replicate. Method: immunoSEQ multiplex PCR; TCRdb's copy keeps in-frame clones and lacks some. The table shows about 2.1 million clones, with just over 90% occurring only once. Germline CDR1 and CDR2: LGHNA and YNFKEQ. CDR3 size: 15 residues. Trimming removed 0 bases at V and 0 bases at J, with 6 bases between. Comments on this clone: Its antigen is currently unknown.

Terminally differentiated effector memory CD45RA+ cells were excluded from the naive CD8 cells, which were CD45RO-negative and positively selected for CCR7. Findings and limits, study-wide: The study found about 5% of naive CD4 clonotypes shared across a few donors.

The chain joins TRBV4-2 to TRBJ2-1; D ambiguous. The source is a man in his late teens or twenties in good health. Some clones in this sample may be carry-over from other donors' samples. The sample was naive CD8+ T cells from PBMCs. CDR3 in amino acids: CASSQETGSYNEQFF. The CDR3 DNA follows: TGTGCCAGCAGCCAAGAAACGGGCTCCTACAATGAGCAGTTCTTC.